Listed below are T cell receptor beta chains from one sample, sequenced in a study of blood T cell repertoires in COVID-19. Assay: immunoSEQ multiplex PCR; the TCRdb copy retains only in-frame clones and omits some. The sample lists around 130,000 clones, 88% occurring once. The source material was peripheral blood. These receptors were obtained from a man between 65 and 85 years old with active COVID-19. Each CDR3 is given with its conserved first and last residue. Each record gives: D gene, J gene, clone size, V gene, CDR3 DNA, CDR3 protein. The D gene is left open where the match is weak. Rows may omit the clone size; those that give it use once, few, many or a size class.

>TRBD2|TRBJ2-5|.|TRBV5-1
TGCGCCAGCAGCTTGGGACTAGCGGCCTACCAAGAGACCCAGTACTTC
CASSLGLAAYQETQYF
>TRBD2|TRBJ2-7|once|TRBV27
TGTGCCAGCAGTTTTGAGGCGGGAGGTGCCTACGAGCAGTACTTC
CASSFEAGGAYEQYF
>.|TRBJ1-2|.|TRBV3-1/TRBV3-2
TGTGCCAGCAGCCACCGCAGAAACTATGGCTACACCTTC
CASSHRRNYGYTF
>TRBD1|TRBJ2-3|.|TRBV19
TGTGCCAGCCGCGACAGGGCCCGCACAGATACGCAGTATTTT
CASRDRARTDTQYF
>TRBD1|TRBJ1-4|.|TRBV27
TGTGCCAGCAGTCTAGCCACAGGGGGGAATGAAAAACTGTTTTTT
CASSLATGGNEKLFF
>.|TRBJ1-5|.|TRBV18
TGTGCCAGCTCACCACCCGGACGAGGGAATCAGCCCCAGCATTTT
CASSPPGRGNQPQHF
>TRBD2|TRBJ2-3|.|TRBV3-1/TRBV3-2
TGTGCCAGCAGCGAACCTCCCCCCCGGGAGGTTGATACGCAGTATTTT
CASSEPPPREVDTQYF
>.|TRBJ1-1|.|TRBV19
TGTGCCAGTAGTATAAGGGCAGGGGCGTTCACTGAAGCTTTCTTT
CASSIRAGAFTEAFF
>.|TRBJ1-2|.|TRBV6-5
TGTGCCAGCACGAGTACGACAGGCGGCTACACCTTC
CASTSTTGGYTF
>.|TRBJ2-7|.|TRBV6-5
TGTGCCACTCTCCCTAGCTCCGGATCCTACGAGCAGTACTTC
CATLPSSGSYEQYF
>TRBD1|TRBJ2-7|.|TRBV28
TGTGCCAGCAGTAGGGGACAGGGCTACGAGCAGTACTTC
CASSRGQGYEQYF
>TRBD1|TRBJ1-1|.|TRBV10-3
TGTGCCATCAGTGATTTAAGACAGGGCACTGAAGCTTTCTTT
CAISDLRQGTEAFF
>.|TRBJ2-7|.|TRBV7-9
TGTGCCAGCAGCCAGGCGGGACCCCACTACGAGCAGTACTTC
CASSQAGPHYEQYF
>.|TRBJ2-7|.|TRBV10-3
TGTGCCATCAGTGAGTCGAACAGCTACGAGCAGTACTTC
CAISESNSYEQYF
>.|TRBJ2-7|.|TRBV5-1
TGCGCCAGCAGCTCGTTGCCGGGACTGGCCTACGAGCAGTACTTC
CASSSLPGLAYEQYF
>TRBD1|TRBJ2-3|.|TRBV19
TGTGCCAGTAGTAGCACAGGGGGCACAGATACGCAGTATTTT
CASSSTGGTDTQYF
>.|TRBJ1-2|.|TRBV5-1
TGCGCCAGCAGCTTGGGGTACAGGACACCTACTAACTATGGCTACACCTTC
CASSLGYRTPTNYGYTF
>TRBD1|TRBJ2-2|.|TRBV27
TGTGCCAGCAGTTTATTCGCTCGGACAGGGGCCGGGGAGCTGTTTTTT
CASSLFARTGAGELFF
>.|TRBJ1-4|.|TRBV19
TGTGCCAGTAGTATCGACGGGGGAGGTGAAAAACTGTTTTTT
CASSIDGGGEKLFF
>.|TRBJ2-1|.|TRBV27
TGTGCCAGCAGTTTATCGGCAGGGAAGCAGTTCTTC
CASSLSAGKQFF
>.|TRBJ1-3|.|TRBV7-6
TGTGCCAGCAGCGACGGGATAACTGGAAACACCATATATTTT
CASSDGITGNTIYF
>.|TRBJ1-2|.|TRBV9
TGTGCCAGCAGCGCCGCCCACGGGAACTATGGCTACACCTTC
CASSAAHGNYGYTF
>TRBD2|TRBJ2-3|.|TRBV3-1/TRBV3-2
TGTGCCAGCAGCCATAGCGGGAGCGCAGATACGCAGTATTTT
CASSHSGSADTQYF
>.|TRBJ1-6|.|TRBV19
TGTGCCAGTAGTGCAACGGGAAACTCCTATAATTCACCCCTCCACTTT
CASSATGNSYNSPLHF
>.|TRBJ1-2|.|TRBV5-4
TGTGCCAGCAGCTCCATGGGCCGCTATGGCTACACCTTC
CASSSMGRYGYTF
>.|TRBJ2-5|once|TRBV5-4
TGTGCCAGCAGCTTGGCCGGGAGAGAGACCCAGTACTTC
CASSLAGRETQYF
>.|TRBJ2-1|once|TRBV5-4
TGTGCCAGCAGCTTCCCGAGACTAGACTCCGGTGAGCAGTTCTTC
CASSFPRLDSGEQFF
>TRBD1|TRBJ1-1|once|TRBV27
TGTGCCAGCAGTTTCGTGGGACAGGAGAACACTGAAGCTTTCTTT
CASSFVGQENTEAFF
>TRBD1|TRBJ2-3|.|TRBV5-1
TGCGCCAGCAGCGGAAGGACAGGGGGCACAGATACGCAGTATTTT
CASSGRTGGTDTQYF
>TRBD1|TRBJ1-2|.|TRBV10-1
TGCGCCAGCAGTTGGGACAGGGATTCTGGCTACACCTTC
CASSWDRDSGYTF
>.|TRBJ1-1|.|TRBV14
TGTGCCAGCAGCCAAGCAGGGATGAACACTGAAGCTTTCTTT
CASSQAGMNTEAFF
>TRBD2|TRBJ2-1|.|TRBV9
TGTGCCAGCAGCGTAGGGACTAGCGGTCCTTTCTCCTACAATGAGCAGTTCTTC
CASSVGTSGPFSYNEQFF
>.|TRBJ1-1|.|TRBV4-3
TGCGCCAGCAGCCTAAAGACAGGACACTCTGAAGCTTTCTTT
CASSLKTGHSEAFF
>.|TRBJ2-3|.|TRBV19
TGTGCCAGTAGGTTAGGAGAGGATACGCAGTATTTT
CASRLGEDTQYF
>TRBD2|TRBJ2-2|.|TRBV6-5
TGTGCCAGCAGTCGGGGGGGGAACACCGGGGAGCTGTTTTTT
CASSRGGNTGELFF
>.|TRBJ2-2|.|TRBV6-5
TGTGCCAGCCGATTTCAGGGTACCGGGGAGCTGTTTTTT
CASRFQGTGELFF
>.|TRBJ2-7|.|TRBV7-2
TGTGCCAGCAGGTCCGACAGGAGCTCCTACGAGCAGTACTTC
CASRSDRSSYEQYF
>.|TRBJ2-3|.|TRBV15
TGTGCCACCAGCGGATGGCCCGAGACTGCAGATACGCAGTATTTT
CATSGWPETADTQYF
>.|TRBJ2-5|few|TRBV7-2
TGTGCCAGCAGCTTCCGGGCGTCCCCGGGGGAGACCCAGTACTTC
CASSFRASPGETQYF
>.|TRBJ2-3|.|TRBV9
TGTGCCAGCAGCGTAGGTGCGGCCACAGATACGCAGTATTTT
CASSVGAATDTQYF
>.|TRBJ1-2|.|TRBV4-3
TGCGCCAGCAGCCAAGACCCGGGGATCTATGGCTACACCTTC
CASSQDPGIYGYTF
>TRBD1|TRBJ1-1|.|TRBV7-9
TGTGCCAGCAGCTCACAGGGGATGAACACTGAAGCTTTCTTT
CASSSQGMNTEAFF
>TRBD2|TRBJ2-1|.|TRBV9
TGTGCCAGCAAACCGGGACTAGCGGGAGCGATGTCCTACAATGAGCAGTTCTTC
CASKPGLAGAMSYNEQFF
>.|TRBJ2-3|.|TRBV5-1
TGCGCCAGCAGCTCTTCTCAAAGGGAGAACACAGATACGCAGTATTTT
CASSSSQRENTDTQYF
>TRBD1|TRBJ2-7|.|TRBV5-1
TGCGCCAGCAAGCCGACAGGGGGCGAGGTAGACGAGCAGTACTTC
CASKPTGGEVDEQYF
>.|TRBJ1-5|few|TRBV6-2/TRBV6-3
TGTGCCAGCAGTTACTCGGGAGGTGGCAATCAGCCCCAGCATTTT
CASSYSGGGNQPQHF
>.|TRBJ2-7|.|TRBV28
TGTGCCAGCAGTCCGGAATATAGGGGTGTGGGAGAGCAGTACTTC
CASSPEYRGVGEQYF
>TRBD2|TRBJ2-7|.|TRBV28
TGTGCCAGCAGGGTCGGCGGGAGTCAATACGAGCAGTACTTC
CASRVGGSQYEQYF
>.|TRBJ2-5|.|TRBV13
TGTGCCAGCAGCACGACAGGGAGGCAAGAGACCCAGTACTTC
CASSTTGRQETQYF
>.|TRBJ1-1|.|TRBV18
TGTGCCAGCTCACCAGGGCCGGGGGACACTGAAGCTTTCTTT
CASSPGPGDTEAFF